This paragraph reports one T cell receptor (beta chain). Germline CDR1 and CDR2: WSHSY and SAAADI. This CDR3 comprises 14 residues. V was pared by 6 bases and J by 9 bases, with 15 bases between. The data are from a study of blood T cell repertoires in COVID-19. The overall study: PBMCs, B-cell-depleted T cells, or T cells were the source of the cDNA or gDNA that made up the material.

Produced via immunoSEQ multiplex PCR; TCRdb's table is partial and in-frame only. The sample has approximately 150,000 clones, 60% to 85% seen once; the top ten hold 8.1%. The chain links TRBV10-2 to TRBJ1-6, with D maybe TRBD1 (5 bases). The specimen sequenced was peripheral blood. The sequence came from a woman in her fifties or sixties with COVID-19, enrolled during active disease. The CDR3 nucleotides read TGCGCCAGCAGGCTGACAGATCGCGGTTCACCCCTCCACTTT. This gives the protein CASRLTDRGSPLHF.